This record covers a single T cell receptor (beta chain). The CDR3 totals 12 residues. Germline-derived CDR1 and CDR2 are SGDLS and YYNGEE. V lost 0 bases to trimming and J lost 6 bases, with 6 bases between them. It was with a sample-barcoded 5' primer and a J-beta primer mix that a second PCR of roughly 7 to 12 cycles was run. In TCRdb, the 5' RACE reads were re-called with MiXCR into one record per CDR3 protein. The sample contains about 760,000 distinct CDR3 sequences, more than 50% of which appear only once. These data come from a study of blood T cells in healthy people across ages. The chain employs TRBV9 and TRBJ1-2; no clear D. Input material: blood. This clonotype was sampled from a man between 40 and 49 years old in good health. DNA for the CDR3: TGTGCCAGCAGCGTAGAGGGAAATGGCTACACCTTC. It translates to CASSVEGNGYTF.